This T cell receptor beta chain is drawn from a study of neurological immune-mediated disorders. The CDR3 is 15 residues long. From germline, CDR1 is SQVTM and CDR2 ANQGSEA. V lost 5 bases and J lost 0, with 15 bases in between. As for time point: longitudinal time-point 3. General study points: The study found no CDR3 amino acid sequences shared by expanded clones across subjects, suggesting private repertoires in all groups.

This clonotype was recorded many times. Its specificity is unknown. 5'RACE with 10-nucleotide random UMIs produced the cDNA. TCRdb independently ran MiXCR on the 5' RACE reads; one entry per CDR3 protein. The profile shows 53,000 or so distinct CDR3 sequences, roughly 8.8% of them singletons. The sample taken for sequencing was PBMCs. The V and J genes are TRBV29-1 and TRBJ2-3, with a weak D call TRBD1 (5 bases). The TCR was taken from a woman between 40 and 55 years old in good health. The CDR3 region is CSVCREAFSTDTQYF. The CDR3 DNA follows: TGCAGCGTTTGCAGGGAAGCCTTTAGCACAGATACGCAGTATTTT.